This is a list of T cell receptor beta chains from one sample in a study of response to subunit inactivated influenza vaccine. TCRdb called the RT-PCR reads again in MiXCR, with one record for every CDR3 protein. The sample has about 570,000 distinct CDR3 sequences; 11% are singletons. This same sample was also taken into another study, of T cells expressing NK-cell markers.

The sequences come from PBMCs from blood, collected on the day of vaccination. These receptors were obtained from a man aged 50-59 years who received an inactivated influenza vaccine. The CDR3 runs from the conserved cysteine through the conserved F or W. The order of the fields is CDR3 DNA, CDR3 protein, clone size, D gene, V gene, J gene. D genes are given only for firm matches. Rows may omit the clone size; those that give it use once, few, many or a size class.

cdr3_nt: TGCAGCGTTCAAGGGTCAGAGACCCAGTACTTC
cdr3_aa: CSVQGSETQYF
clone_size: many
d_call: NA
v_call: TRBV29-1
j_call: TRBJ2-5

cdr3_nt: TGTGCCAGCAGTTACTCGGGCGTCGGCGACTACTCTAGCGGGAGGGTCTACAATGAGCAGTTCTTC
cdr3_aa: CASSYSGVGDYSSGRVYNEQFF
clone_size: NA
d_call: TRBD2
v_call: TRBV6-2/TRBV6-3
j_call: TRBJ2-1

cdr3_nt: TGCGCCAGCAGCTCCACATCAAGGGGGTTGGAGACCCAGTACTTC
cdr3_aa: CASSSTSRGLETQYF
clone_size: few
d_call: NA
v_call: TRBV5-1
j_call: TRBJ2-5

cdr3_nt: TGCAGTGCTAGAGCGCCGGGACTACCTTACAATGAGCAGTTCTTC
cdr3_aa: CSARAPGLPYNEQFF
clone_size: NA
d_call: TRBD2
v_call: TRBV20-1
j_call: TRBJ2-1

cdr3_nt: TGTGCCAGCAGTTCCAACTCCATACTTCAGGCGAACAATGAGCAGTTCTTC
cdr3_aa: CASSSNSILQANNEQFF
clone_size: NA
d_call: NA
v_call: TRBV6-5
j_call: TRBJ2-1

cdr3_nt: TGTGCCAGCAGCGTAGGGCTAGCGGATCTTAGGGATACGCAGTATTTT
cdr3_aa: CASSVGLADLRDTQYF
clone_size: NA
d_call: TRBD2
v_call: TRBV9
j_call: TRBJ2-3

cdr3_nt: TGCAGTGCTAGAAAGGGGAAGTTAGCGGGCTACAATGAGCAGTTCTTC
cdr3_aa: CSARKGKLAGYNEQFF
clone_size: NA
d_call: TRBD2
v_call: TRBV20-1
j_call: TRBJ2-1

cdr3_nt: TGCAGTGGTGATGGGGACCGAGAGGATTCACCCCTCCACTTT
cdr3_aa: CSGDGDREDSPLHF
clone_size: NA
d_call: NA
v_call: TRBV20-1
j_call: TRBJ1-6

cdr3_nt: TGTGCCAGCAGTTTTGGTACGGACTATGGCTACACCTTC
cdr3_aa: CASSFGTDYGYTF
clone_size: many
d_call: NA
v_call: TRBV12-3/TRBV12-4
j_call: TRBJ1-2

cdr3_nt: TGTGCCAGCAGCTTAGATAAGGCGGAGGGCGAACGGAGGGCCCAGTACTTC
cdr3_aa: CASSLDKAEGERRAQYF
clone_size: many
d_call: NA
v_call: TRBV11-2
j_call: TRBJ2-5

cdr3_nt: TGTGCCAGCAGCCCTCCGGGACTTAAGGGAACCGGGGAGCTGTTTTTT
cdr3_aa: CASSPPGLKGTGELFF
clone_size: NA
d_call: NA
v_call: TRBV7-2
j_call: TRBJ2-2

cdr3_nt: TGTGCCACCAGCCCAAGGGGGGGATACTACGACCAGTACTTC
cdr3_aa: CATSPRGGYYDQYF
clone_size: NA
d_call: NA
v_call: TRBV15
j_call: TRBJ2-7

cdr3_nt: TGTGCCAGCCGGACAGGGTTAAGGGAAAAACTGTTTTTT
cdr3_aa: CASRTGLREKLFF
clone_size: NA
d_call: TRBD1
v_call: TRBV27
j_call: TRBJ1-4

cdr3_nt: TGTGCCAGTAGTACCTGGACAGGGGGGAACAATGAGCAGTTCTTC
cdr3_aa: CASSTWTGGNNEQFF
clone_size: few
d_call: TRBD1
v_call: TRBV19
j_call: TRBJ2-1

cdr3_nt: TGTGCCAGCAGGGCAACTAATGAAAAACTGTTTTTT
cdr3_aa: CASRATNEKLFF
clone_size: NA
d_call: NA
v_call: TRBV27
j_call: TRBJ1-4

cdr3_nt: TGTGCCAGCAGTGAGAACCCTAGCAATCAGCCCCAGCATTTT
cdr3_aa: CASSENPSNQPQHF
clone_size: few
d_call: NA
v_call: TRBV2
j_call: TRBJ1-5

cdr3_nt: TGTGCCAGCAGCCAAGGGCGGACACAACCGCCGGATGAGCAGTTCTTC
cdr3_aa: CASSQGRTQPPDEQFF
clone_size: NA
d_call: NA
v_call: TRBV3-1
j_call: TRBJ2-1

cdr3_nt: TGTGCCAGCAGCCCGGCCCAGGGGGCGGGAGGTACGCAGTATTTT
cdr3_aa: CASSPAQGAGGTQYF
clone_size: few
d_call: NA
v_call: TRBV7-2
j_call: TRBJ2-3

cdr3_nt: TGTGCCATTTCGCCTAGCGGCAGCACAGATACGCAGTATTTT
cdr3_aa: CAISPSGSTDTQYF
clone_size: NA
d_call: TRBD2
v_call: TRBV10-3
j_call: TRBJ2-3

cdr3_nt: TGTGCCAGCAGCGGACTAGCGGACTACGAGCAGTACTTC
cdr3_aa: CASSGLADYEQYF
clone_size: NA
d_call: TRBD2
v_call: TRBV6-1
j_call: TRBJ2-7

cdr3_nt: TGTGCCAGCAGTCCGTCCGGGACAGCTTACAATGAGCAGTTCTTC
cdr3_aa: CASSPSGTAYNEQFF
clone_size: many
d_call: TRBD1
v_call: TRBV28
j_call: TRBJ2-1

cdr3_nt: TGTGCCAGCAGTGAATATGGAGACAGGGGCTTTGCAGATACGCAGTATTTT
cdr3_aa: CASSEYGDRGFADTQYF
clone_size: NA
d_call: TRBD1
v_call: TRBV25-1
j_call: TRBJ2-3

cdr3_nt: TGCAGCGCGTTGAGGGGTTACTATGGCTACACCTTC
cdr3_aa: CSALRGYYGYTF
clone_size: few
d_call: NA
v_call: TRBV29-1
j_call: TRBJ1-2

cdr3_nt: TGTGCCAGCAGCCCGACAGGATCCATCTATGGCTACACCTTC
cdr3_aa: CASSPTGSIYGYTF
clone_size: few
d_call: NA
v_call: TRBV7-2
j_call: TRBJ1-2

cdr3_nt: TGTGCCAGCTCACCGGGACAGGGGACCACCGGGGAGCTGTTTTTT
cdr3_aa: CASSPGQGTTGELFF
clone_size: few
d_call: TRBD1
v_call: TRBV18
j_call: TRBJ2-2

cdr3_nt: TGTGCCACCAGCAGAGGTGGCGAACGGTACGAGCAGTACTTC
cdr3_aa: CATSRGGERYEQYF
clone_size: NA
d_call: NA
v_call: TRBV15
j_call: TRBJ2-7

cdr3_nt: TGCAGTGCTAGAGCCCAGGGACAGGGTAGGCAGCCCCAGCATTTT
cdr3_aa: CSARAQGQGRQPQHF
clone_size: NA
d_call: TRBD1
v_call: TRBV20-1
j_call: TRBJ1-5

cdr3_nt: TGTGCCACCAGCAGAGACCGCCTTGGACAGGGCTTCTCTGGAAACACCATATATTTT
cdr3_aa: CATSRDRLGQGFSGNTIYF
clone_size: few
d_call: TRBD1
v_call: TRBV15
j_call: TRBJ1-3

cdr3_nt: TGTGCCACCTCAAGGGGGGCTAGCGGGACATATGAGCAGTTCTTC
cdr3_aa: CATSRGASGTYEQFF
clone_size: few
d_call: TRBD2
v_call: TRBV2
j_call: TRBJ2-1

cdr3_nt: TGTGCCAGCAGTGCCACAGGGAGCAGGTTGGACGAGCAGTACTTC
cdr3_aa: CASSATGSRLDEQYF
clone_size: few
d_call: NA
v_call: TRBV28
j_call: TRBJ2-7

cdr3_nt: TGTGCCAGCAGCTTTCTGTCGAGCGGGGCGCTTGCCCAAGAGACCCAGTACTTC
cdr3_aa: CASSFLSSGALAQETQYF
clone_size: NA
d_call: TRBD2
v_call: TRBV11-1
j_call: TRBJ2-5

cdr3_nt: TGCAGCGTCGGACTGGGGAACACTGAAGCTTTCTTT
cdr3_aa: CSVGLGNTEAFF
clone_size: many
d_call: NA
v_call: TRBV29-1
j_call: TRBJ1-1

cdr3_nt: TGTGCCAGCAGCCCGATCACTTTGGAGACCCAGTACTTC
cdr3_aa: CASSPITLETQYF
clone_size: few
d_call: NA
v_call: TRBV6-6
j_call: TRBJ2-5

cdr3_nt: TGTGCCAGCAGCCAACAAGGAACCTCGCAGTATTTT
cdr3_aa: CASSQQGTSQYF
clone_size: many
d_call: NA
v_call: TRBV14
j_call: TRBJ2-3

cdr3_nt: TGCAGTGCTAGAGATCCCACAGGGGGTTACTATGGCTACACCTTC
cdr3_aa: CSARDPTGGYYGYTF
clone_size: NA
d_call: TRBD1
v_call: TRBV20-1
j_call: TRBJ1-2

cdr3_nt: TGTGCCAGCAGCCTAATTAGCGCAGATACGCAGTATTTT
cdr3_aa: CASSLISADTQYF
clone_size: NA
d_call: NA
v_call: TRBV28
j_call: TRBJ2-3

cdr3_nt: TGTGCCAGCAGCTTAGCTCGGGGCGCAGATACGCAGTATTTT
cdr3_aa: CASSLARGADTQYF
clone_size: many
d_call: NA
v_call: TRBV7-9
j_call: TRBJ2-3

cdr3_nt: TGTGCCAGCTCGTACGCCGGGACAGGCGAGTCACCCCTCCACTTT
cdr3_aa: CASSYAGTGESPLHF
clone_size: NA
d_call: TRBD1
v_call: TRBV18
j_call: TRBJ1-6

cdr3_nt: TGTGCCTGGAGATTGAGTACCTACGAGCAGTACTTC
cdr3_aa: CAWRLSTYEQYF
clone_size: few
d_call: NA
v_call: TRBV30
j_call: TRBJ2-7

cdr3_nt: TGTGCCAGCAGCTTAGTTCCCGGGACTAGCGGGATGCAAGAGACCCAGTACTTC
cdr3_aa: CASSLVPGTSGMQETQYF
clone_size: many
d_call: TRBD2
v_call: TRBV7-8
j_call: TRBJ2-5

cdr3_nt: TGTGCCAGCAGTTACGGCCTAGCGGGAGGGGGGTCGTCCTACAATGAGCAGTTCTTC
cdr3_aa: CASSYGLAGGGSSYNEQFF
clone_size: few
d_call: TRBD2
v_call: TRBV6-2/TRBV6-3
j_call: TRBJ2-1

cdr3_nt: TGTGCCAGCACCCGTGAACCGGGACTAGCTGGCAATGAGCAGTTCTTC
cdr3_aa: CASTREPGLAGNEQFF
clone_size: few
d_call: TRBD2
v_call: TRBV7-2
j_call: TRBJ2-1

cdr3_nt: TGTGCCAGCAGCGTCTATAGCGGGGGTATGAATGAGCAGTTCTTC
cdr3_aa: CASSVYSGGMNEQFF
clone_size: many
d_call: TRBD2
v_call: TRBV7-2
j_call: TRBJ2-1

cdr3_nt: TGTGCCAGCAGTCCTAACAGGGTTTCAGCTAATGAAAAACTGTTTTTT
cdr3_aa: CASSPNRVSANEKLFF
clone_size: NA
d_call: NA
v_call: TRBV12-3/TRBV12-4
j_call: TRBJ1-4

cdr3_nt: TGTGCCAGCAGCCCTGGACAGAGATCCACCCGGGAAAAACTGTTTTTT
cdr3_aa: CASSPGQRSTREKLFF
clone_size: NA
d_call: NA
v_call: TRBV5-5
j_call: TRBJ1-4

cdr3_nt: TGTGCCAGCAGTGAAGCCGGGGGGCAGCCCCAGCATTTT
cdr3_aa: CASSEAGGQPQHF
clone_size: NA
d_call: NA
v_call: TRBV6-1
j_call: TRBJ1-5

cdr3_nt: TGCGCCAGCAGCTCAGGACAGGGGGCCTCAATGGAAAAACTGTTTTTT
cdr3_aa: CASSSGQGASMEKLFF
clone_size: NA
d_call: TRBD1
v_call: TRBV5-1
j_call: TRBJ1-4

cdr3_nt: TGCGCCAGCAGCTTTCTCAGGGAACCTTCCTACGAGCAGTACTTC
cdr3_aa: CASSFLREPSYEQYF
clone_size: NA
d_call: NA
v_call: TRBV5-1
j_call: TRBJ2-7

cdr3_nt: TGCGCCAGCAGCCAAGACCAACTAGCGACGAACACCGGGGAGCTGTTTTTT
cdr3_aa: CASSQDQLATNTGELFF
clone_size: few
d_call: TRBD2
v_call: TRBV4-3
j_call: TRBJ2-2

cdr3_nt: TGTGCCAGCAGCCCGGGCCTGGTAAATCTGGGACTAGCGGGGAACCAAGAGACCCAGTACTTC
cdr3_aa: CASSPGLVNLGLAGNQETQYF
clone_size: few
d_call: TRBD2
v_call: TRBV11-1
j_call: TRBJ2-5